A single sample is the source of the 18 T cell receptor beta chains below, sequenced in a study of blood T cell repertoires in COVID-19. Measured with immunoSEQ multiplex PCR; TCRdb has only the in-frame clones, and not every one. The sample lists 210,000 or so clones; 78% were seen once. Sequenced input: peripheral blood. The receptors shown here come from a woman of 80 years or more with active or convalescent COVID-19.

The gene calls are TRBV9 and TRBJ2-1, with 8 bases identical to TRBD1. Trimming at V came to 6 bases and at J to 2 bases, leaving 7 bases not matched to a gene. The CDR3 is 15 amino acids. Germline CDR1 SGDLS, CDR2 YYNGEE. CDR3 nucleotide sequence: TGTGCCAGCACCCCGACAGGGGACGCCTACAATGAGCAGTTCTTC. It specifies CASTPTGDAYNEQFF.

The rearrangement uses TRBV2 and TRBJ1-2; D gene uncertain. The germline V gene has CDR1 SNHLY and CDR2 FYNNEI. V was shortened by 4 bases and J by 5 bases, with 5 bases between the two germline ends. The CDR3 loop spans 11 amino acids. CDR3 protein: CASSVDYGYTF. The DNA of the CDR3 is TGTGCCAGCAGTGTAGATTATGGCTACACCTTC.

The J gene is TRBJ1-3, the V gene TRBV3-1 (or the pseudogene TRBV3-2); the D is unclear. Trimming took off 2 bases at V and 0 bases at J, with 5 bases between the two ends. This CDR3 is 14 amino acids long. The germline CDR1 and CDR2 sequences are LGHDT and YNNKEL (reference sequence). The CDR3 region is CASSQINSGNTIYF. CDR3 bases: TGTGCCAGCAGCCAAATTAACTCTGGAAACACCATATATTTT.

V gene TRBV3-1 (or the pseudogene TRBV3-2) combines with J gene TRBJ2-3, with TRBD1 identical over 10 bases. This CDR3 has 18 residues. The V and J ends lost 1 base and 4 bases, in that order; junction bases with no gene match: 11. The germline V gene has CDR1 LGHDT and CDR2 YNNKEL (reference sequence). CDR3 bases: TGTGCCAGCAGCCAAGGACAGGGGGCCGGGCCAAGCTCAGATACGCAGTATTTT. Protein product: CASSQGQGAGPSSDTQYF.

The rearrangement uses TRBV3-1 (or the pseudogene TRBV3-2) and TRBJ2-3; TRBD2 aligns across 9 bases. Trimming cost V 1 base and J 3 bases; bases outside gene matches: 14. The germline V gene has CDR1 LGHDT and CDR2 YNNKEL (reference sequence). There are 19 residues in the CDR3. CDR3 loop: CASSQGFRRGGASTDTQYF. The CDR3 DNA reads TGTGCCAGCAGCCAAGGTTTTCGTCGCGGGGGGGCAAGTACAGATACGCAGTATTTT.

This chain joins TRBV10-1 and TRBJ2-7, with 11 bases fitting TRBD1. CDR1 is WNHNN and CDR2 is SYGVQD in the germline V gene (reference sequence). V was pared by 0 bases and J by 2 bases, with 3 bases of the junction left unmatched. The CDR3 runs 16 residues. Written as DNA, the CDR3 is TGCGCCAGCAGTGAGTCCGAGGGACAGGGGGCCTACGAGCAGTACTTC. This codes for CASSESEGQGAYEQYF.

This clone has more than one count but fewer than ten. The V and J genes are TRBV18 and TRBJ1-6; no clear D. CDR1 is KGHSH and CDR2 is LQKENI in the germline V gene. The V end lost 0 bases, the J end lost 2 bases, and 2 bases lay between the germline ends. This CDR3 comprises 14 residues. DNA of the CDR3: TGTGCCAGCTCACCACCCACCTATAATTCACCCCTCCACTTT. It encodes CASSPPTYNSPLHF.

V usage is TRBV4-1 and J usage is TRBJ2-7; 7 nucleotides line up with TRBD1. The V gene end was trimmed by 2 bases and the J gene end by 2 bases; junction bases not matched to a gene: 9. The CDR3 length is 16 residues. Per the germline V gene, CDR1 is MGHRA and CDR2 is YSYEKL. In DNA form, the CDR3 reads TGCGCCAGCAGCCAAAGCCCACAGGGGATCCCCTACGAGCAGTACTTC. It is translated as CASSQSPQGIPYEQYF.

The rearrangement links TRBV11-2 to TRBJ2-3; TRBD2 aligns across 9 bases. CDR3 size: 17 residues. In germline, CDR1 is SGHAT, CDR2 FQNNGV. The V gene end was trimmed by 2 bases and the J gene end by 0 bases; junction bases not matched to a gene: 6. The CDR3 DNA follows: TGTGCCAGCAGCTTATCTGCTAGCGGGGTGAGCACAGATACGCAGTATTTT. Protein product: CASSLSASGVSTDTQYF.

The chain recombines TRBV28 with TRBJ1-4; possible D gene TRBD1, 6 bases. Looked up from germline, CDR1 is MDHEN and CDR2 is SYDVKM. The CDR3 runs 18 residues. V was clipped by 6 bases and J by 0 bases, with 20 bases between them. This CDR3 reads CASSGGGAGTATNEKLFF. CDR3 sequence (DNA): TGTGCCAGCAGCGGAGGGGGGGCCGGAACTGCAACTAATGAAAAACTGTTTTTT.

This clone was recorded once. CDR3 sequence: CASSYGGRGWNTEAFF. DNA for the CDR3: TGTGCCAGCAGTTACGGCGGCAGGGGGTGGAACACTGAAGCTTTCTTT. The chain uses TRBV6-5 and TRBJ1-1, with 7 bases identical to TRBD1. Germline loops: CDR1 MNHEY, CDR2 SVGAGI. J lost 1 base, V lost 2 bases, and 7 bases had no gene match. The length of the CDR3 is 16 residues.

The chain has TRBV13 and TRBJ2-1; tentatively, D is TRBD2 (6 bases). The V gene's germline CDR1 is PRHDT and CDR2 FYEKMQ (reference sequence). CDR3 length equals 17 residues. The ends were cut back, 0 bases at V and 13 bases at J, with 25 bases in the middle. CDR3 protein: CASSLGIMWGDSVRQFF. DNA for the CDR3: TGTGCCAGCAGCTTAGGCATCATGTGGGGGGATAGCGTAAGACAGTTCTTC.

The CDR3 DNA reads TGCGCCAGCAGCCAAAGGACAGGGGGCCCTCGGAGCGAGCAGTACTTC. Residues: CASSQRTGGPRSEQYF. The V and J genes are TRBV4-1 and TRBJ2-7; 11 positions agree with TRBD1. The V gene's germline CDR1 is MGHRA and CDR2 YSYEKL. V shed 2 bases, J shed 6 bases, and the junction held 9 bases outside the gene matches. The CDR3 contains 16 residues.

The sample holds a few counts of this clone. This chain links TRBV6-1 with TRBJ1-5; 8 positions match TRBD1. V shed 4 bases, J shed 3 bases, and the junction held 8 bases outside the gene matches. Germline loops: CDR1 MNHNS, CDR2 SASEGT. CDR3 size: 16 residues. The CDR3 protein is CASSAPTGANNQPQHF. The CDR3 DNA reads TGTGCCAGCAGTGCACCGACAGGGGCGAACAATCAGCCCCAGCATTTT.

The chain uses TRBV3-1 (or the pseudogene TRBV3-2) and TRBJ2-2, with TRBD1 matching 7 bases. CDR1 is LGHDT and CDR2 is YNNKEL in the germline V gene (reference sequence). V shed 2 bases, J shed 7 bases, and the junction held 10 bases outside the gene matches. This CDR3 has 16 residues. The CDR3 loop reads CASSQLSTGVGGELFF. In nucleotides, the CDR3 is TGTGCCAGCAGCCAACTAAGCACAGGGGTTGGCGGGGAGCTGTTTTTT.

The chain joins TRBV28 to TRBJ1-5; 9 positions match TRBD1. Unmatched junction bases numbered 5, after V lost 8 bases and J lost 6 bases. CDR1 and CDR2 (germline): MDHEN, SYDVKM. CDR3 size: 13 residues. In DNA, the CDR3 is TGTGCCAGCGGGACAGGGATATTTCAGCCCCAGCATTTT. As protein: CASGTGIFQPQHF.

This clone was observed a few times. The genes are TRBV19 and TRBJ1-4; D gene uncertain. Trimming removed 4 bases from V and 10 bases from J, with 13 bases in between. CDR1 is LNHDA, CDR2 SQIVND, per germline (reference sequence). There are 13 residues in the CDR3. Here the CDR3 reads CASSTGQTGKLFF. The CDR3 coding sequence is TGTGCCAGTAGTACCGGTCAGACGGGAAAACTGTTTTTT.

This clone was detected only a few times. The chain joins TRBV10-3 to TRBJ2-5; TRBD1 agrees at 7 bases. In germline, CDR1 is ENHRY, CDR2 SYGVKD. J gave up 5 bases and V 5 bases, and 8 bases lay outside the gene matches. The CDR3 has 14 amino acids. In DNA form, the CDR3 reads TGTGCCATCAGTCTGACAGGGCTGGGGGAGACCCAGTACTTC. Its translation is CAISLTGLGETQYF.